A single sample gave rise to the 31 T cell receptor beta chains below, sequenced in a study of human CD4 T cells and Enterobacteriaceae. Sorting took every CD4+ cell except CD45RA+CCR7+CD95- naive cells, reaching over 95% purity. Using immunoSEQ multiplex PCR, the repertoire was profiled, and TCRdb retains in-frame clones only, with some absent. Among under 35,000 clones, roughly 79% were seen once, and the ten largest hold about 1.5%. The sequencing sample was made of memory CD4+ T cells from blood. The source is a human donor in good health.

The CDR3 region has the DNA TGTGCCAGCAGCGCCATGGGGGCCGGGAGTGAAAAACTGTTTTTT. Its translation is CASSAMGAGSEKLFF. J is TRBJ1-4 and V is TRBV5-6, with a tentative D call TRBD1 (6 bases). Trimming shortened V by 4 bases and J by 7 bases, and 17 bases separated the two germline ends. This CDR3 has 15 residues. CDR1 and CDR2 (germline): SGHDT, YYEEEE. The variable domain in full, completed from reference TRBV5-6 and TRBJ1-4, reads DAGVTQSPTHLIKTRGQQVTLRCSPKSGHDTVSWYQQALGQGPQFIFQYYEEEERQRGNFPDRFSGHQFPNYSSELNVNALLLGDSALYLCASSAMGAGSEKLFFGSGTQLSVL.

The chain recombines TRBV30 with TRBJ2-1; D unclear. This CDR3 region has 11 residues. V was trimmed by 0 bases and J by 13 bases, leaving 10 bases between them. Germline CDR1 and CDR2: GTSNPN and SVGIG (reference sequence). The CDR3 reads CAWSVQVDQFF. DNA of the CDR3: TGTGCCTGGAGTGTCCAGGTAGATCAGTTCTTC. Drawing the rest from reference TRBV30 and TRBJ2-1, the complete variable domain is SQTIHQWPATLVQPVGSPLSLECTVEGTSNPNLYWYRQAAGRGLQLLFYSVGIGQISSEVPQNLSASRPQDRQFILSSKKLLLSDSGFYLCAWSVQVDQFFGPGTRLTVL.

The V call is TRBV5-6, the J call TRBJ2-7, with unresolved D. The CDR3 extends over 13 amino acids. In germline, CDR1 is SGHDT, CDR2 YYEEEE. V was clipped by 4 bases and J by 3 bases, with 11 bases between them. DNA of the CDR3: TGTGCCAGCAGCGCCTGGATTAGCTACGAGCAGTACTTC. Amino acids: CASSAWISYEQYF.

The chain is built from TRBV11-3 and TRBJ2-5, with D perhaps matching TRBD2 (6 bases). CDR3 length equals 15 residues. Trimming pared 4 bases from V and 5 bases from J, leaving 17 bases between. Germline V lookup: CDR1 SGHNT, CDR2 YENEEA. CDR3 residues: CASSSPGGPGETQYF. In DNA, the CDR3 is TGTGCCAGCAGCTCCCCCGGGGGACCCGGGGAGACCCAGTACTTC. Full variable domain (missing parts from reference TRBV11-3 and TRBJ2-5): EAGVVQSPRYKIIEKKQPVAFWCNPISGHNTLYWYLQNLGQGPELLIRYENEEAVDDSQLPKDRFSAERLKGVDSTLKIQPAELGDSAVYLCASSSPGGPGETQYFGPGTRLLVL.

The chain joins TRBV11-2 to TRBJ2-1, with 10 nucleotides matching TRBD2. The CDR3 has 15 amino acids. Germline V lookup: CDR1 SGHAT, CDR2 FQNNGV. The junction had 7 bases not matched to a gene; V was cut back by 1 base and J by 10 bases. This chain's CDR3 is CASSLASGRAEEQFF. The CDR3 DNA follows: TGTGCCAGCAGCTTAGCCAGCGGGAGGGCCGAAGAGCAGTTCTTC. Full variable domain (rest looked up from reference TRBV11-2 and TRBJ2-1): EAGVAQSPRYKIIEKRQSVAFWCNPISGHATLYWYQQILGQGPKLLIQFQNNGVVDDSQLPKDRFSAERLKGVDSTLKIQPAKLEDSAVYLCASSLASGRAEEQFFGPGTRLTVL.

The V gene is TRBV11-2, the J gene TRBJ2-7, with no clear D. Per the germline V gene, CDR1 is SGHAT and CDR2 is FQNNGV. The CDR3 spans 15 residues. V was cut by 1 base and J by 5 bases, with 15 bases left in between. CDR3 bases: TGTGCCAGCAGCTTAGTCGTGGGAAGAACCGACGAGCAGTACTTC. Protein product: CASSLVVGRTDEQYF. The whole variable domain, remainder taken from reference TRBV11-2 and TRBJ2-7, is EAGVAQSPRYKIIEKRQSVAFWCNPISGHATLYWYQQILGQGPKLLIQFQNNGVVDDSQLPKDRFSAERLKGVDSTLKIQPAKLEDSAVYLCASSLVVGRTDEQYFGPGTRLTVT.

This clone came up once. The V call is TRBV27, the J call TRBJ2-3; TRBD2 aligns across 12 bases. Germline CDR1 is MNHEY and CDR2 is SMNVEV (reference sequence). Trimming removed 4 bases from V and 5 bases from J; junction bases left unmatched: 16. CDR3 length: 19 residues. The CDR3 DNA is TGTGCCAGCAGTTCCCATGGACTAGCGGGAACCCTTACACTAGATACGCAGTATTTT. It translates to CASSSHGLAGTLTLDTQYF.

This clone was detected once. The chain combines TRBV18 with TRBJ2-3; TRBD1 matches at 7 bases. The J segment lost 1 base and the V segment lost 3 bases, leaving 4 bases of the junction unmatched. This CDR3 has 15 residues. Germline loops: CDR1 KGHSH, CDR2 LQKENI. The CDR3: CASSPRTGGTDTQYF. The CDR3 bases are TGTGCCAGCTCACCTCGGACAGGTGGCACAGATACGCAGTATTTT.

The J gene is TRBJ2-7, the V gene TRBV25-1; the match to TRBD2 covers 14 bases. J lost 4 bases, V lost 6 bases, and 5 bases had no gene match. The CDR3 contains 15 residues. The germline V gene encodes CDR1 MGHDK and CDR2 SYGVNS. CDR3 DNA sequence: TGTGCCAGCAGGGGGGGACTAGCGGGAGTGTACGAGCAGTACTTC. Translated, it gives CASRGGLAGVYEQYF.

In regard to this clone: At one boundary the junction diverges from the germline segment, which might be a read error. The identical CDR3 is also encoded by other nucleotide sequences in the sample. J is TRBJ2-7 and V is TRBV5-1, with D perhaps matching TRBD1 or TRBD2 (5 bases each). The CDR3 runs 15 residues. Germline V gene data show CDR1 as SGHRS and CDR2 as YFSETQ. The CDR3 region is CASSAGDPRNGEQYF. CDR3 bases: TGCGCCAGCAGCGCCGGGGACCCAAGAAATGGGGAGCAGTATTTC.

The sample holds a few counts of this clone. This chain links TRBV7-9 with TRBJ1-2; D not resolved. Deletions cut 2 bases from V and 9 bases from J, with 10 bases between. Per the germline V gene, CDR1 is SEHNR and CDR2 is FQNEAQ (reference sequence). The CDR3 contains 12 residues. The CDR3, as DNA: TGTGCCAGCAGCTTAATCGGGTTCAGCTACACCTTC. It encodes CASSLIGFSYTF.

The chain links TRBV29-1 to TRBJ2-1; maybe TRBD2 (5 bases). Germline loops: CDR1 SQVTM, CDR2 ANQGSEA. V was pared by 5 bases and J by 15 bases, with 17 bases between. The CDR3 is 11 residues long. CDR3 in amino acids: CSVPSGLGRFF. The CDR3 DNA is TGCAGCGTTCCCAGCGGACTCGGAAGGTTCTTC.

The chain has TRBV5-1 and TRBJ1-4, with TRBD1 as a possible D gene (6 bases). The V end was cut by 5 bases, the J end by 7 bases, with 15 bases between. The CDR3 covers 14 residues. CDR1 and CDR2 from the germline V gene are SGHRS and YFSETQ. This chain's CDR3 is CASSPDRPSEKLFF. The CDR3 DNA is TGCGCCAGCAGTCCCGACAGGCCTTCTGAAAAACTGTTTTTT.

This clone was detected only a few times. The J gene is TRBJ2-7, the V gene TRBV6-5; 7 bases agree with TRBD2. CDR3 length: 11 residues. The germline CDR1 and CDR2 sequences are MNHEY and SVGAGI. After removal of 7 bases from V and 7 bases from J, the junction contained 4 bases not matched to a gene. In DNA form, the CDR3 reads TGTGCCAGCAACCTGGGGGGGGAGCAGTACTTC. Its protein is CASNLGGEQYF.

V gene TRBV2 combines with J gene TRBJ2-5; tentative D call: TRBD2 (5 bases). Germline values: CDR1 SNHLY, CDR2 FYNNEI. Trimming took off 8 bases at V and 6 bases at J, with 13 bases between the two ends. CDR3 length equals 12 residues. CDR3 in DNA: TGTGCCAGCGAAGCGGTCGGAAAGACCCAGTACTTC. Its protein is CASEAVGKTQYF.

V usage is TRBV5-1 and J usage is TRBJ2-3; no clear D. The V gene's germline CDR1 is SGHRS and CDR2 YFSETQ. The CDR3 is 13 amino acids. The V gene lost 0 bases and the J gene lost 6 bases, with 8 bases spanning the gap. The CDR3 DNA follows: TGCGCCAGCAGCTTGGGCCGTTGGGATACGCAGTATTTT. Translated, it gives CASSLGRWDTQYF.

This clone was counted once. The J gene is TRBJ1-2, the V gene TRBV19, with 7 bases matching TRBD1. Trimming cost V 8 bases and J 3 bases; bases outside gene matches: 9. This CDR3 is built from 14 residues. CDR1 and CDR2 (germline): LNHDA, SQIVND (reference sequence). CDR3 protein: CASQRKGGDYGYTF. CDR3 DNA sequence: TGTGCCAGTCAAAGGAAAGGGGGCGACTATGGCTACACCTTC.

The V call is TRBV11-1, the J call TRBJ1-1; perhaps TRBD1 as D (6 bases). The germline gives CDR1 SGHAT, CDR2 FQDESV (reference sequence). V lost 6 bases and J lost 2, with 25 bases in between. The length of the CDR3 is 18 residues. CDR3 sequence: CASRQGTGRANTNTEAFF. As DNA, the CDR3 is TGTGCCAGCAGGCAAGGCACAGGGAGAGCTAACACTAACACTGAAGCTTTCTTT.

This chain joins TRBV10-1 and TRBJ1-5, with D unclear. With 6 bases removed from V and 7 bases from J, the gap between germline ends came to 13 bases. The CDR3 loop spans 13 amino acids. Germline CDR1 and CDR2: WNHNN and SYGVQD (reference sequence). CDR3: CASSAQVSQPQHF. The CDR3 nucleotides read TGCGCCAGCAGCGCGCAGGTATCCCAGCCCCAGCATTTT.

This clone was found a few times. The V gene is TRBV5-1, the J gene TRBJ1-5; TRBD1 might be the D (5 bases). V dropped 4 bases and J dropped 7 bases, with 15 bases sitting between them. The CDR3 consists of 14 residues. Germline values: CDR1 SGHRS, CDR2 YFSETQ. This CDR3 is CASSPGAEGQPQHF. In nucleotides, the CDR3 is TGCGCCAGCAGCCCCGGGGCAGAAGGGCAGCCCCAGCATTTT.

V is TRBV5-4 and J is TRBJ1-1, with D unresolved. Trimming left V 4 bases short and J 1 base short, with 11 bases between. Per the germline V gene, CDR1 is SGHNT and CDR2 is YYREEE (reference sequence). The CDR3 loop spans 14 amino acids. CDR3 DNA sequence: TGTGCCAGCAGCAACGGTGGCCCGAACACTGAAGCTTTCTTT. Translated: CASSNGGPNTEAFF.

This chain links TRBV5-4 with TRBJ2-7; TRBD1 aligns across 8 bases. Germline-derived CDR1 and CDR2 are SGHNT and YYREEE (reference sequence). The CDR3 consists of 15 residues. The V segment lost 0 bases and the J segment 3 bases; nucleotides outside the gene matches: 5. The DNA of the CDR3 is TGTGCCAGCAGCTTGGAGACAGGGGCCTTCTACGAGCAGTACTTC. Translating it yields CASSLETGAFYEQYF.

V is TRBV4-1 and J is TRBJ2-2; the D gene is possibly TRBD2 (7 bases). CDR1 is MGHRA and CDR2 is YSYEKL in the germline V gene. Trimming removed 0 bases from V and 4 bases from J, with 12 bases in between. The CDR3 sequence is 16 residues long. The DNA of the CDR3 is TGCGCCAGCAGCCAAGATCGGGGGGCCGGCACCGGGGAGCTGTTTTTT. Protein: CASSQDRGAGTGELFF.

The chain is built from TRBV6-1 and TRBJ1-2; D perhaps matches TRBD1 (5 bases). The CDR3 runs to 13 residues. V dropped 5 bases and J dropped 6 bases, with 13 bases sitting between them. CDR1 is MNHNS and CDR2 is SASEGT in the germline V gene. Here the CDR3 reads CASSQALTDGYTF. The CDR3 DNA is TGTGCCAGCAGTCAGGCTCTGACAGATGGCTACACCTTC.

The chain couples TRBV2 to TRBJ1-3, with TRBD1 matching 7 bases. Trimming cost V 6 bases and J 2 bases; bases outside gene matches: 4. Germline V CDR1 and CDR2: SNHLY, FYNNEI. CDR3 length: 14 residues. The CDR3 DNA reads TGTGCCAGCAGCACGACAGGGACTGGAAACACCATATATTTT. Protein product: CASSTTGTGNTIYF.

This chain uses TRBV5-1 with TRBJ2-7; D not certain. CDR3 length: 11 amino acids. Germline V gives CDR1 SGHRS, CDR2 YFSETQ. Trimming removed 4 bases at V and 5 bases at J, with 7 bases between. CDR3: CASSLFNEQYF. The CDR3, as DNA: TGCGCCAGCAGCCTCTTCAACGAGCAGTACTTC.

The gene calls are TRBV11-2 and TRBJ2-3; TRBD2 matches 9 bases. J gave up 3 bases and V 5 bases, and 9 bases lay outside the gene matches. This CDR3 spans 16 amino acids. Germline lookup yields CDR1 SGHAT and CDR2 FQNNGV. Written as DNA, the CDR3 is TGTGCCAGCAGCCGAGGTAGCGGGAGCTTTACAGATACGCAGTATTTT. Encoded protein: CASSRGSGSFTDTQYF.

CDR3 region: CASSSSGRGYEQYF. The CDR3 DNA follows: TGTGCCAGCAGTTCTAGCGGGAGGGGCTACGAGCAGTACTTC. The chain recombines TRBV2 with TRBJ2-7, with 12 bases identical to TRBD2. Germline CDR1 is SNHLY and CDR2 is FYNNEI. The junction had 2 bases not matched to a gene; V was cut back by 5 bases and J by 3 bases. The length of the CDR3 is 14 residues.

The chain uses TRBV6-5 and TRBJ2-7; the D gene is possibly TRBD1 (6 bases). V lost 6 bases and J 6 bases, leaving 9 bases between the germline ends. The CDR3 is 11 residues long. The germline gives CDR1 MNHEY, CDR2 SVGAGI. The chain's CDR3 is CASRRGGEQYF. The CDR3 nucleotides are TGTGCCAGCAGGAGAGGGGGCGAGCAGTACTTC.

The chain combines TRBV29-1 with TRBJ2-1; D uncertain. Per germline, CDR1 SQVTM and CDR2 ANQGSEA. CDR3 length equals 12 residues. The ends were cut back, 6 bases at V and 7 bases at J, with 13 bases in the middle. CDR3: CSVVQNSNEQFF. CDR3 coding DNA: TGCAGCGTGGTCCAGAACAGTAATGAGCAGTTCTTC.

The chain carries TRBV2 and TRBJ2-7, with 9 bases aligning to TRBD1. Germline CDR1 SNHLY, CDR2 FYNNEI. With 8 bases clipped from V and 2 bases from J, the junction kept 4 bases outside the gene matches. The CDR3 is made up of 13 amino acids. The CDR3 sequence is CASLRQGAYEQYF. In nucleotides, the CDR3 is TGTGCCAGCCTAAGACAGGGGGCCTACGAGCAGTACTTC. Supplemented by reference TRBV2 and TRBJ2-7, the full variable domain reads EPEVTQTPSHQVTQMGQEVILRCVPISNHLYFYWYRQILGQKVEFLVSFYNNEISEKSEIFDDQFSVERPDGSNFTLKIRSTKLEDSAMYFCASLRQGAYEQYFGPGTRLTVT.